Below are 27 T cell receptor beta chains sequenced from a single sample in a study of T-cell memory formation after mild COVID-19. TCRdb passed the 5' RACE reads through MiXCR, listing each CDR3 protein once. The sample has more than 350,000 distinct CDR3 sequences; about 17% are singletons. What was sequenced was PBMCs or a T cell subset sorted from them (not recorded which). The receptor set was obtained from a man younger than 35 who had mild COVID-19 (a few samples of this study predate the infection). Cell type and time point are not known.

The CDR3 here is CASSLTTSGAYEQYF. The CDR3 nucleotides are TGCGCCAGCAGCTTGACGACTAGCGGGGCCTACGAGCAGTACTTC. The chain is built from TRBV5-1 and TRBJ2-7; TRBD2 agrees at 11 bases. V shed 1 base, J shed 2 bases, and the junction held 2 bases outside the gene matches. There are 15 residues in the CDR3. Looked up from germline, CDR1 is SGHRS and CDR2 is YFSETQ.

This clonotype was seen only a few times. This sequence joins TRBV24-1 and TRBJ2-6, with 7 bases lining up with TRBD1. CDR1 and CDR2 from the germline V gene are KGHDR and SFDVKD. J was trimmed by 5 bases and V by 5 bases; bases with no gene match: 5. This CDR3 contains 15 residues. This CDR3 reads CATSVGGLRANVLTF. The CDR3 DNA is TGTGCCACCAGTGTAGGGGGCTTAAGGGCCAACGTCCTGACTTTC.

This clonotype was recorded at least ten times. The chain couples TRBV20-1 to TRBJ2-4; a possible D gene is TRBD1 (6 bases). V was clipped by 1 base and J by 9 bases, with 7 bases between them. Germline lookup yields CDR1 DFQATT and CDR2 SNEGSKA (reference sequence). The CDR3 has 11 residues. CDR3: CSARVGGIQYF. DNA of the CDR3: TGCAGTGCTAGAGTAGGGGGCATTCAGTACTTC.

This clonotype appeared many times. The chain links TRBV27 to TRBJ2-5; D is unresolved. CDR1 and CDR2 (germline): MNHEY, SMNVEV (reference sequence). V was clipped by 6 bases and J by 5 bases, with 7 bases between them. This CDR3 contains 11 residues. The DNA of the CDR3 is TGTGCCAGCAGCCGACGGGAGACCCAGTACTTC. Protein: CASSRRETQYF.

There are a few counts of this clonotype. The chain carries TRBV13 and TRBJ2-7, with 10 bases identical to TRBD2. Germline V CDR1 and CDR2: PRHDT, FYEKMQ (reference sequence). The CDR3 is 14 amino acids. V shed 6 bases and J 2 bases; nucleotides not matched to a gene: 4. The CDR3 DNA reads TGTGCCAGCAGATTCAGCGGGGGGGCCTACGAGCAGTACTTC. This gives the protein CASRFSGGAYEQYF.

J is TRBJ1-1 and V is TRBV3-1; TRBD1 matches at 11 bases. Germline V CDR1 and CDR2: LGHDT, YNNKEL (reference sequence). With 0 bases clipped from V and 11 bases from J, the junction kept 5 bases outside the gene matches. The CDR3 consists of 14 residues. CDR3 sequence reads: CASSQEDRGRGAFF. CDR3 in DNA: TGTGCCAGCAGCCAAGAGGACAGGGGGCGCGGGGCTTTCTTT.

This clonotype was recorded at least ten times. V and J are TRBV3-1 and TRBJ2-2; D is undetermined. Trimming took off 4 bases at V and 11 bases at J, with 8 bases between the two ends. The CDR3 consists of 11 residues. Germline V gives CDR1 LGHDT, CDR2 YNNKEL (reference sequence). The CDR3 sequence is CASSRRGELFF. The CDR3 DNA sequence: TGTGCCAGCAGCCGCCGCGGAGAGCTGTTTTTT.

This clonotype was seen repeatedly, ten times or more. This chain uses TRBV7-2 with TRBJ2-2, with unresolved D. The CDR3 spans 16 residues. V lost 1 base to trimming and J lost 3 bases, with 12 bases between them. Germline-derived CDR1 and CDR2 are SGHTA and FQGNSA. CDR3 sequence (DNA): TGTGCCAGCAGCTTAGTTGGTGGGGTGGACACCGGGGAGCTGTTTTTT. Amino acid sequence: CASSLVGGVDTGELFF. The variable domain in full, completed from reference TRBV7-2 and TRBJ2-2, reads GAGVSQSPSNKVTEKGKDVELRCDPISGHTALYWYRQSLGQGLEFLIYFQGNSAPDKSGLPSDRFSAERTGGSVSTLTIQRTQQEDSAVYLCASSLVGGVDTGELFFGEGSRLTVL.

This clonotype occurred a few times. The chain couples TRBV7-2 to TRBJ1-3; D is unclear. Germline V gives CDR1 SGHTA, CDR2 FQGNSA. The CDR3 contains 14 residues. V lost 1 base and J lost 8, with 12 bases in between. CDR3 bases: TGTGCCAGCAGCTTAGTTCGTCGGGAGGACACCATATATTTT. Protein: CASSLVRREDTIYF.

This rearrangement joins TRBV6-2 or TRBV6-3 to TRBJ2-1; D not resolved. The CDR3 is made up of 10 amino acids. Between the trimmed V and J ends, which lost 8 bases and 6 bases, there was a span of 5 bases. CDR1 and CDR2 from the germline V gene are MNHEY and SVGEGT. Here the CDR3 DNA reads TGTGCCAGCGGCATCAATGAGCAGTTCTTC. It yields the protein CASGINEQFF.

This clonotype was observed a handful of times. V usage is TRBV5-1 and J usage is TRBJ1-1, with a weak D call TRBD1 (5 bases). This CDR3 is 13 amino acids long. V gave up 4 bases and J gave up 11 bases, with 18 bases separating them. The V gene's germline CDR1 is SGHRS and CDR2 YFSETQ. Here the CDR3 reads CASSLGTLNVAFF. The CDR3, as DNA: TGCGCCAGCAGCCTTGGGACTCTGAACGTTGCTTTCTTT.

This clonotype was counted a few times. The chain uses TRBV20-1 and TRBJ1-3; 7 bases align to TRBD1. The CDR3 consists of 15 residues. Trimming cost V 0 bases and J 1 base; bases outside gene matches: 3. Germline values: CDR1 DFQATT, CDR2 SNEGSKA (reference sequence). In nucleotides, the CDR3 is TGCAGTGCTAGAGATCGGACAGGTTCTGGAAACACCATATATTTT. Translated, it gives CSARDRTGSGNTIYF.

The DNA of the CDR3 is TGTGCCAGCAGCGTAGGGGCAGGGAACTATGGCTACACCTTC. This gives the protein CASSVGAGNYGYTF. The chain uses TRBV9 and TRBJ1-2, with D possibly matching TRBD1 (5 bases). V was pared by 0 bases and J by 2 bases, with 8 bases between. Per the germline V gene, CDR1 is SGDLS and CDR2 is YYNGEE. The CDR3 has 14 amino acids. Full variable domain (missing parts from reference TRBV9 and TRBJ1-2): DSGVTQTPKHLITATGQRVTLRCSPRSGDLSVYWYQQSLDQGLQFLIQYYNGEERAKGNILERFSAQQFPDLHSELNLSSLELGDSALYFCASSVGAGNYGYTFGSGTRLTVV.

This clonotype was observed a handful of times. This chain joins TRBV9 and TRBJ1-2; D is uncertain. Germline loops: CDR1 SGDLS, CDR2 YYNGEE. This CDR3 has 15 amino acids. The V and J ends lost 1 base and 8 bases respectively, with 18 bases between them. CDR3 loop: CASSVQAALGGGYTF. The CDR3 nucleotides are TGTGCCAGCAGCGTACAGGCCGCTTTAGGAGGCGGCTACACCTTC.

This clonotype has a count of ten or more. The chain joins TRBV4-3 to TRBJ2-3; 7 nucleotides align to TRBD2. Germline-derived CDR1 and CDR2 are LGHNA and YSLEER. The ends lost 3 bases at V and 2 bases at J; junction bases unmatched: 2. The CDR3 spans 14 residues. Written as DNA, the CDR3 is TGCGCCAGCAGCCAGGCGGGGGACACAGATACGCAGTATTTT. Amino acid sequence: CASSQAGDTDTQYF.

V gene TRBV10-3 combines with J gene TRBJ2-2; D remains ambiguous. Trimming took off 3 bases at V and 6 bases at J, with 5 bases between the two ends. Germline CDR1 is ENHRY and CDR2 is SYGVKD. The CDR3 loop spans 12 amino acids. The CDR3 spells CAISDSSGELFF. The CDR3 coding sequence is TGTGCCATCAGTGATTCGTCCGGGGAGCTGTTTTTT.

This clonotype was seen repeatedly, ten times or more. V and J are TRBV5-6 and TRBJ2-7, with D unresolved. Trimming shortened V by 5 bases and J by 6 bases, and 9 bases separated the two germline ends. The CDR3 length is 11 residues. Germline CDR1 reads SGHDT; CDR2 reads YYEEEE. The CDR3, as DNA: TGTGCCAGCAGTTCAGTAGGCGAGCAGTACTTC. Amino acids: CASSSVGEQYF.

This clonotype was observed a handful of times. The chain couples TRBV7-6 to TRBJ2-7; D gene ambiguous. The CDR3 has 15 residues. CDR1 and CDR2 (germline): SGHVS, FNYEAQ. Trimming stripped 5 bases from V and 3 bases from J, with 17 bases between. The CDR3: CASSETLGNVYEQYF. CDR3 sequence (DNA): TGTGCCAGCAGCGAGACGCTAGGGAACGTCTACGAGCAGTACTTC.

The CDR3 region is CASGLPSGVEQYF. For the CDR3, the DNA is TGTGCTAGTGGTTTGCCTAGCGGGGTCGAGCAGTACTTC. The chain couples TRBV12-5 to TRBJ2-7, with 9 bases that match TRBD2. From germline, CDR1 is LGHNT and CDR2 FRNRAP. V gave up 2 bases and J gave up 6 bases; unmatched junction bases: 2. This CDR3 is 13 amino acids long.

The chain links TRBV11-2 to TRBJ2-3, with a possible D match to TRBD2 (6 bases). V was cut by 4 bases and J by 4 bases, with 21 bases left in between. The germline gives CDR1 SGHAT, CDR2 FQNNGV. The CDR3 is 17 residues long. CDR3 nucleotide sequence: TGTGCCAGCAGCTGGGGGGTAAGGGGCCCATTGCCAGATACGCAGTATTTT. This translates into CASSWGVRGPLPDTQYF. The whole variable domain, remainder taken from reference TRBV11-2 and TRBJ2-3, is EAGVAQSPRYKIIEKRQSVAFWCNPISGHATLYWYQQILGQGPKLLIQFQNNGVVDDSQLPKDRFSAERLKGVDSTLKIQPAKLEDSAVYLCASSWGVRGPLPDTQYFGPGTRLTVL.

The V call is TRBV27, the J call TRBJ2-7; D is undetermined. Germline V gene data show CDR1 as MNHEY and CDR2 as SMNVEV (reference sequence). Trimming pared 2 bases from V and 3 bases from J, leaving 14 bases between. There are 15 residues in the CDR3. The CDR3 protein is CASSLRVSPGYEQYF. The CDR3 bases are TGTGCCAGCAGTTTAAGGGTCTCTCCAGGCTACGAGCAGTACTTC.

The chain employs TRBV10-2 and TRBJ1-2; D uncertain. Trimming took 3 bases from V and 5 from J, leaving 10 bases between them. This CDR3 is built from 13 residues. Germline V gene sequence: CDR1 WSHSY, CDR2 SAAADI. The CDR3: CASSEDIMYGYTF. The CDR3 bases are TGCGCCAGCAGTGAAGACATTATGTATGGCTACACCTTC.

This clonotype has just a few counts. The rearrangement joins TRBV4-3 to TRBJ2-2; D is unresolved. The CDR3 extends over 14 amino acids. V lost 0 bases and J lost 8, with 10 bases in between. CDR1 and CDR2 from the germline V gene are LGHNA and YSLEER. As DNA, the CDR3 is TGCGCCAGCAGCCAAGATCTCATCGGAGGGGAGCTGTTTTTT. Translation gives CASSQDLIGGELFF.

This rearrangement joins TRBV6-2 or TRBV6-3 to TRBJ1-1, with 9 positions matching TRBD1. The J segment lost 6 bases and the V segment lost 2 bases, leaving 7 bases of the junction unmatched. The CDR3 loop spans 15 amino acids. Germline-derived CDR1 and CDR2 are MNHEY and SVGEGT. The chain's CDR3 is CASSYITGGRAEAFF. The CDR3 DNA follows: TGTGCCAGCAGTTACATAACAGGGGGCCGCGCTGAAGCTTTCTTT.

This clonotype was picked up many times. J is TRBJ2-7 and V is TRBV7-2; the match to TRBD1 covers 10 bases. The V and J ends lost 0 bases and 6 bases, in that order; junction bases with no gene match: 11. CDR1 and CDR2 (germline): SGHTA, FQGNSA. The CDR3 has 17 amino acids. The CDR3 protein is CASSLALPGTGESEQYF. Written as DNA, the CDR3 is TGTGCCAGCAGCTTAGCACTCCCCGGGACAGGGGAGAGCGAGCAGTACTTC.

Written as DNA, the CDR3 is TGTGCCAGCGGGAGGGGGGCGCGAGAGACCCAGTACTTC. Translation gives CASGRGARETQYF. This sequence joins TRBV2 and TRBJ2-5; D might be TRBD2 (7 bases). Between the trimmed V and J ends, which lost 8 bases and 4 bases, there was a span of 14 bases. This CDR3 spans 13 amino acids. Looked up from germline, CDR1 is SNHLY and CDR2 is FYNNEI.

The chain employs TRBV19 and TRBJ1-1, with D tentatively TRBD1 (5 bases). The ends were cut back, 3 bases at V and 0 bases at J, with 11 bases in the middle. This CDR3 has 15 amino acids. Germline V gene data show CDR1 as LNHDA and CDR2 as SQIVND (reference sequence). In nucleotides, the CDR3 is TGTGCCAGTAGTATCGGGGGAACAGTGAACACTGAAGCTTTCTTT. Translated: CASSIGGTVNTEAFF.